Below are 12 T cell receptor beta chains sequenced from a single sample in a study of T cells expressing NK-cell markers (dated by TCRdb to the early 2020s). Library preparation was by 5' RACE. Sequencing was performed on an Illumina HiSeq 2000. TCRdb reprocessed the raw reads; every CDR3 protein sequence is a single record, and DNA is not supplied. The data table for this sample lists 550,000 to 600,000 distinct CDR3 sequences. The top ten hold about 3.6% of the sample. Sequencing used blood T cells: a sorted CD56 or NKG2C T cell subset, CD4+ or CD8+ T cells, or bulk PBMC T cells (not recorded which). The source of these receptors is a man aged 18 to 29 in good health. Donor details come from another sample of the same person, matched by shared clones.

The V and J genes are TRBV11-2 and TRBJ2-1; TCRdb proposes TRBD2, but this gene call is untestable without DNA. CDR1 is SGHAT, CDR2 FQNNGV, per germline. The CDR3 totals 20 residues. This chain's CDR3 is CASSLDWGTSGVGPYNEQFF.

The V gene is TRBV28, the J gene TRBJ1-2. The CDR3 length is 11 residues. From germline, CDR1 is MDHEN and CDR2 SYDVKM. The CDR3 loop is CASSIRGGYTF.

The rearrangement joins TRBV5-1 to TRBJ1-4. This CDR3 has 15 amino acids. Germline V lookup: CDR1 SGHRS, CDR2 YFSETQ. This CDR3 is CASSLGGSVDEKLFF.

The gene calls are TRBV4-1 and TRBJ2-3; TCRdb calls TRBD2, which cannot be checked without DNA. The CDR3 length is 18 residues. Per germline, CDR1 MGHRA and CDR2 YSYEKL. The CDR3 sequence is CASSQGLTSGSVTDTQYF.

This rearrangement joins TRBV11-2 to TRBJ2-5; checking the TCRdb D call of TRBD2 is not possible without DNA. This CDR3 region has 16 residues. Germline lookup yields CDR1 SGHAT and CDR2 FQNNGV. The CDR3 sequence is CASSSAGLAPQETQYF.

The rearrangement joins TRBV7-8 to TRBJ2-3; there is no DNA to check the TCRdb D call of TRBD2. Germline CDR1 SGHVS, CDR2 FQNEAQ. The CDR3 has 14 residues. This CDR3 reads CASGLAGGPDTQYF.

CDR3: CASTPQLNTEAFF. The chain joins TRBV19 to TRBJ1-1. This CDR3 is built from 13 residues. Germline assignment: CDR1 LNHDA and CDR2 SQIVND (reference sequence).

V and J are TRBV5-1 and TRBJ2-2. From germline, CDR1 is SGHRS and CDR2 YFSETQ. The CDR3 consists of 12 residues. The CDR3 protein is CASSPNTGELFF.

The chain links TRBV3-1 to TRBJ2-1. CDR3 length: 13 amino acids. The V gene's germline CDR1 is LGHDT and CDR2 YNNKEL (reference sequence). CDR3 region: CASSQVSRYEQFF.

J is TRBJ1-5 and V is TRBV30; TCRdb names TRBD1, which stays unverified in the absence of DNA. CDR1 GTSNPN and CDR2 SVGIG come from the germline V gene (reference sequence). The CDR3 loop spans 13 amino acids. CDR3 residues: CAWSTGGNQPQHF.

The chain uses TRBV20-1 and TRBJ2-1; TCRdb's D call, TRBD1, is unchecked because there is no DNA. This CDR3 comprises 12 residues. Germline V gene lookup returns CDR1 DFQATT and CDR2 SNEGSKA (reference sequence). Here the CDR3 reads CSAPRPGGEQFF.

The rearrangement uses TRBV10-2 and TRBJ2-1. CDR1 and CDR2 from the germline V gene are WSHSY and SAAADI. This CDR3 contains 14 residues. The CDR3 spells CASSEFVGYNEQFF.